This paragraph reports one T cell receptor beta chain. This CDR3 has 16 residues. V was shortened by 3 bases and J by 0 bases, with 15 bases between the two germline ends. Germline V gives CDR1 LNHDA, CDR2 SQIVND (reference sequence). The data were obtained in a study of regulatory T cells in long-lasting Graves disease. Stated time point: newly diagnosed GD, antithyroid drugs for less than 3 months. PBMC RNA was the source of the TCR library. Building the TCR beta libraries relied on iRepertoire HTBI primers, and CDR3 regions underwent Arm-PCR. TCRdb reprocessed the multiplex PCR reads with MiXCR, giving one entry per CDR3 protein. The sample consists of 420,000 or so distinct CDR3 sequences, less than 20% of them appearing once. The same data also contributed to another study, on T cells in Graves' hyperthyroidism and ophthalmopathy.

V usage is TRBV19 and J usage is TRBJ2-7; tentatively, D is TRBD1 or TRBD2 (5 bases each). This clonotype was sampled from a woman aged 18-29 years with Graves disease. Specimen: peripheral blood mononuclear cells (PBMCs), collected at new diagnosis, from a patient treated with antithyroid drugs. CDR3 coding DNA: TGTGCCAGTAGTATCCGTAGCTGGGGGAGCTCCTACGAGCAGTACTTC. Translation: CASSIRSWGSSYEQYF. Supplemented by reference TRBV19 and TRBJ2-7, the full variable domain reads DGGITQSPKYLFRKEGQNVTLSCEQNLNHDAMYWYRQDPGQGLRLIYYSQIVNDFQKGDIAEGYSVSREKKESFPLTVTSAQKNPTAFYLCASSIRSWGSSYEQYFGPGTRLTVT.